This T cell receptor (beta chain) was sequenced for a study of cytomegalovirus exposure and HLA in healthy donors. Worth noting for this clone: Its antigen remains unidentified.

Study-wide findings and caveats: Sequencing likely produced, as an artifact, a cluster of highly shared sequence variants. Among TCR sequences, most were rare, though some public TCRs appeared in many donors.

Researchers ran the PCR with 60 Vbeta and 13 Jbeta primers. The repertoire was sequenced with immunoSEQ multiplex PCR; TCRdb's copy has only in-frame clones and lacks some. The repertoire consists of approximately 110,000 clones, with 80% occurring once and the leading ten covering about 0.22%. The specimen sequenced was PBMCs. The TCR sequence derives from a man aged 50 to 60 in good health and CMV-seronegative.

In DNA, the CDR3 is TGTGCCAGCAGGCAACCTACAGGGGCTGGGGCCAACGTCCTGACTTTC. It encodes CASRQPTGAGANVLTF. The gene calls are TRBV11-2 and TRBJ2-6; 7 bases are a match to TRBD1. V shed 6 bases, J shed 2 bases, and the junction held 7 bases outside the gene matches. This CDR3 contains 16 residues. Germline CDR1 is SGHAT and CDR2 is FQNNGV.